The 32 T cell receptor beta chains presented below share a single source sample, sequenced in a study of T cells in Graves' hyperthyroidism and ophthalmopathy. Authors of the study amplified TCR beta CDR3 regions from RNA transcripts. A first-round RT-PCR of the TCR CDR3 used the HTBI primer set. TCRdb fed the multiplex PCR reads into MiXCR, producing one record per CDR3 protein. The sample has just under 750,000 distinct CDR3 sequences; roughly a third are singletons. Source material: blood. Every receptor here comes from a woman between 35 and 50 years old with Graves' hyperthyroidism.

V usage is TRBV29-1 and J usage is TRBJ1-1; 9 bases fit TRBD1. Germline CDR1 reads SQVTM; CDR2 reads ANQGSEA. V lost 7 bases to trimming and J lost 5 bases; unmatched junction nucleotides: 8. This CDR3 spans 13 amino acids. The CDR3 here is CSALQGAGTEAFF. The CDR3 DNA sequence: TGCAGCGCGCTACAGGGGGCGGGGACTGAAGCTTTCTTT.

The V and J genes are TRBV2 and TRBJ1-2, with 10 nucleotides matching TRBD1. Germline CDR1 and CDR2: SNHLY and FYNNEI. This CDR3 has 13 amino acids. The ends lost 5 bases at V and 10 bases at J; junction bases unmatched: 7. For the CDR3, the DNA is TGTGCCAGCAGTAGCGGGACAGGGGAGGTCTACACCTTC. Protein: CASSSGTGEVYTF.

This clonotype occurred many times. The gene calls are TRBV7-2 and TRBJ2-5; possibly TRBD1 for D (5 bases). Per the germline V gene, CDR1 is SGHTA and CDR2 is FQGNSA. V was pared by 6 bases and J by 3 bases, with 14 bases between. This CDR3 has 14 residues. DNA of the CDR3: TGTGCCAGCAGTCCAGCCGCAGGGAAAGAGACCCAGTACTTC. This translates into CASSPAAGKETQYF.

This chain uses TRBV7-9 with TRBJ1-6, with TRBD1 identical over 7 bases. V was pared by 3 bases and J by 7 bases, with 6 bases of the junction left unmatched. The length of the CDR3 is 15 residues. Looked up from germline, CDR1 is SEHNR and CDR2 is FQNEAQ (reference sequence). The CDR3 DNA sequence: TGTGCCAGCAGCTTGGGGACAGAGGGCAATTCACCCCTCCACTTT. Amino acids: CASSLGTEGNSPLHF.

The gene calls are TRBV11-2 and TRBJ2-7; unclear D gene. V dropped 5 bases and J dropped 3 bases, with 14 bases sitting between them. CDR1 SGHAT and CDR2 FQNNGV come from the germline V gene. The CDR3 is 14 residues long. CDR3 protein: CASSSIVDLYEQYF. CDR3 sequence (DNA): TGTGCCAGCAGCAGCATTGTGGACCTCTACGAGCAGTACTTC.

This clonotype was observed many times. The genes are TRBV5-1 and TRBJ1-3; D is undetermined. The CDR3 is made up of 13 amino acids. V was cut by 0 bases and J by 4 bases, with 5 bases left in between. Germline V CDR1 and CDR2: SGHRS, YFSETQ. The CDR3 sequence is CASSLEGGNTIYF. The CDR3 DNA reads TGCGCCAGCAGCTTGGAGGGAGGAAACACCATATATTTT.

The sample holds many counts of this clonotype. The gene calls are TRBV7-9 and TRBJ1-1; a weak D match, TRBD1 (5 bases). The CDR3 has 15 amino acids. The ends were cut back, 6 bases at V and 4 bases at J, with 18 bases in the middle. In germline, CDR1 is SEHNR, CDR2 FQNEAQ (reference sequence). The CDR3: CASRELWGRITEAFF. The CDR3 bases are TGTGCCAGCAGAGAACTTTGGGGGAGGATCACTGAAGCTTTCTTT.

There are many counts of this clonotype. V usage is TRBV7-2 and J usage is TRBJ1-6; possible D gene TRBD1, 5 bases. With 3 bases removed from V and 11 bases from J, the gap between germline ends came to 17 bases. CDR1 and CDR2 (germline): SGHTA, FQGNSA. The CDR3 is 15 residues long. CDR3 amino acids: CASSFGDGHRTPLHF. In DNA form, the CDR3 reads TGTGCCAGCAGCTTTGGGGACGGACACAGGACACCCCTCCACTTT. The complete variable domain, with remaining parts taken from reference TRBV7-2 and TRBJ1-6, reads GAGVSQSPSNKVTEKGKDVELRCDPISGHTALYWYRQSLGQGLEFLIYFQGNSAPDKSGLPSDRFSAERTGGSVSTLTIQRTQQEDSAVYLCASSFGDGHRTPLHFGNGTRLTVT.

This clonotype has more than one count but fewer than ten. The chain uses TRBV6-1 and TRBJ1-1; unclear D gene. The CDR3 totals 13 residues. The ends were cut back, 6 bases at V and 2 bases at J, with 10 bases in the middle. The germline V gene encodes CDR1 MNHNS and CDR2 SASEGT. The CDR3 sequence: CASRRGGNTEAFF. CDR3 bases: TGTGCCAGCAGGCGGGGTGGAAACACTGAAGCTTTCTTT.

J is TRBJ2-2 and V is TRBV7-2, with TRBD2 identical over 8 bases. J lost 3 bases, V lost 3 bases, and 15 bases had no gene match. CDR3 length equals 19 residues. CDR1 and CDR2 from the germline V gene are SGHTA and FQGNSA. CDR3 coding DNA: TGTGCCAGCAGCTTCCGGGAGGGCCACCGACCGGAGGACACCGGGGAGCTGTTTTTT. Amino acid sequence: CASSFREGHRPEDTGELFF.

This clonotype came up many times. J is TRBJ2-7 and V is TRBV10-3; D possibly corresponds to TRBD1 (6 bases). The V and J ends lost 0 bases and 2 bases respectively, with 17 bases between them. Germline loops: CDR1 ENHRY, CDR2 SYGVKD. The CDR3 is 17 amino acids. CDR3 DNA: TGTGCCATCAGTGAGTCGAGCAGGGGATACCACCCCTACGAGCAGTACTTC. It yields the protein CAISESSRGYHPYEQYF.

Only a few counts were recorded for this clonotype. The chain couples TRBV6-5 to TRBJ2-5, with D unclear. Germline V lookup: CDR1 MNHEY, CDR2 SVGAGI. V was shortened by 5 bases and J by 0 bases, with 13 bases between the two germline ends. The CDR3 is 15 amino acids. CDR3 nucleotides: TGTGCCAGCAGTCCGACTCTCTCGTACCAAGAGACCCAGTACTTC. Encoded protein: CASSPTLSYQETQYF.

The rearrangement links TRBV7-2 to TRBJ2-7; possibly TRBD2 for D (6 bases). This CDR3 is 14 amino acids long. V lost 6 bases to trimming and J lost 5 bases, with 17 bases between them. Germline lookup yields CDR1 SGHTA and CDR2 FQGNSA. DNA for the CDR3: TGTGCCAGCAGTTCCGGGACTCCCGCCCACGAGCAGTACTTC. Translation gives CASSSGTPAHEQYF.

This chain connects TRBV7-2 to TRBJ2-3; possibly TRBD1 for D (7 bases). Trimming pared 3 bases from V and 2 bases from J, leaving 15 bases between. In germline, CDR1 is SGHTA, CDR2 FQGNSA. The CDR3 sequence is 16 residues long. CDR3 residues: CASSLAGGLNTDTQYF. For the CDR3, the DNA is TGTGCCAGCAGCTTGGCAGGGGGGCTGAACACAGATACGCAGTATTTT.

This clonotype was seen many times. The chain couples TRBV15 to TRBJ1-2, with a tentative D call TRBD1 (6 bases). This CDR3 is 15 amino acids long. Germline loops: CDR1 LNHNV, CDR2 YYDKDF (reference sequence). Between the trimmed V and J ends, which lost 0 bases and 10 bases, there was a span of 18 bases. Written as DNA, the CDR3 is TGTGCCACCAGCAGAGACCTGACAGGATGGAGGACCTACACCTTC. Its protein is CATSRDLTGWRTYTF.

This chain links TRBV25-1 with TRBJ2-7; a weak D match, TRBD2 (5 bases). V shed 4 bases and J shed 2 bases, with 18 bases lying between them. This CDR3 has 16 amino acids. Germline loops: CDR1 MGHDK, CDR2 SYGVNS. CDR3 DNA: TGTGCCAGCAGTGGAAGTTCGCAGGAGGAGGCCTACGAGCAGTACTTC. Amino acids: CASSGSSQEEAYEQYF.

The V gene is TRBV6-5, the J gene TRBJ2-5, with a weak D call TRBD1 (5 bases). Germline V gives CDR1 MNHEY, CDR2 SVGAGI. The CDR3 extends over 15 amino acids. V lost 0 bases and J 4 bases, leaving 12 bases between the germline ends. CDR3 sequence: CASSYSQGTGETQYF. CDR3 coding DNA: TGTGCCAGCAGTTACTCCCAGGGAACGGGAGAGACCCAGTACTTC.

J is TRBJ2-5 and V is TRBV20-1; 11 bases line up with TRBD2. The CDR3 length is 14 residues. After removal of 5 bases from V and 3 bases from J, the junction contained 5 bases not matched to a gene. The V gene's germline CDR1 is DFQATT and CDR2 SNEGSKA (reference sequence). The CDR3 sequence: CSAYRLAGKETQYF. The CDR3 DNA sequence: TGCAGTGCTTACCGACTAGCGGGGAAAGAGACCCAGTACTTC.

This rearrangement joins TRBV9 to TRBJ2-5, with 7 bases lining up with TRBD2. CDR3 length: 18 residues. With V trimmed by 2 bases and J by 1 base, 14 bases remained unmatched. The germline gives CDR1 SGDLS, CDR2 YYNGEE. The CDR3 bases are TGTGCCAGCAGCGTCTTTCTTGGGGCTAGCGGAGGCCAAGAGACCCAGTACTTC. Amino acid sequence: CASSVFLGASGGQETQYF.

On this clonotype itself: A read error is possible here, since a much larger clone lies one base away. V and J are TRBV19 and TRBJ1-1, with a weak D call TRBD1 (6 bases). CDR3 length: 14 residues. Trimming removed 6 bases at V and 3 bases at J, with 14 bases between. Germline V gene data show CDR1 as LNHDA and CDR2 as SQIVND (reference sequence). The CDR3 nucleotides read TGTGCCAGTAGCTACAGGGCCATGGACACTGAAGCTTTCTTT. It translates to CASSYRAMDTEAFF. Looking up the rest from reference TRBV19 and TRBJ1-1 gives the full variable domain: DGGITQSPKYLFRKEGQNVTLSCEQNLNHDAMYWYRQDPGQGLRLIYYSQIVNDFQKGDIAEGYSVSREKKESFPLTVTSAQKNPTAFYLCASSYRAMDTEAFFGQGTRLTVV.

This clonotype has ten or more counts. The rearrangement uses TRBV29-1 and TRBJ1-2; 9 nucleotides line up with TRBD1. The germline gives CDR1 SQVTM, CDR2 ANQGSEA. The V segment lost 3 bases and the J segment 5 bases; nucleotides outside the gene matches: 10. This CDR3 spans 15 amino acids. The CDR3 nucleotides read TGCAGCGTTGACCCTCTACAGGGGGCAACGTATGGCTACACCTTC. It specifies CSVDPLQGATYGYTF.

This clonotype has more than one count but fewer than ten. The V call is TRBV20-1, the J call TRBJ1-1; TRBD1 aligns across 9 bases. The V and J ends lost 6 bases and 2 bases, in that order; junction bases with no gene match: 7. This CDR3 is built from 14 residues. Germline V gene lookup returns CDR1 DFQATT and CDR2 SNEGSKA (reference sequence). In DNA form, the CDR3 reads TGCAGTGCAGAAACAGGGGGCCTTAACACTGAAGCTTTCTTT. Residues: CSAETGGLNTEAFF.

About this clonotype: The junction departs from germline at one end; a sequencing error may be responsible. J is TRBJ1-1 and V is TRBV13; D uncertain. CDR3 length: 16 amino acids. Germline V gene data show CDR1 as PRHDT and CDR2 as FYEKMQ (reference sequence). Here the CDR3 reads CASSLEGGVMNTESFF. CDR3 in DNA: TGTGCCAGCAGCTTAGAGGGCGGGGTGATGAACACTGAATCTTTCTTT.

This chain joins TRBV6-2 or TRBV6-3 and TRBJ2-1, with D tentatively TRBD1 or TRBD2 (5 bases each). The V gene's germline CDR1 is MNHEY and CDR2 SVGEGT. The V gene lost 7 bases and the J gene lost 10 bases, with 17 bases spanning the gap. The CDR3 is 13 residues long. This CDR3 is CASTERGTREQFF. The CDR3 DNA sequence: TGTGCCAGCACCGAAAGAGGGACCAGGGAGCAGTTCTTC.

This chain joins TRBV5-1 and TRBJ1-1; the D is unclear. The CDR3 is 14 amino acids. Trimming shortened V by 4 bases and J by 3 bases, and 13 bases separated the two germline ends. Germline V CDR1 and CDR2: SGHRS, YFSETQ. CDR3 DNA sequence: TGCGCCAGCAGCCCGGACCGGCTCTACACTGAAGCTTTCTTT. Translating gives CASSPDRLYTEAFF.

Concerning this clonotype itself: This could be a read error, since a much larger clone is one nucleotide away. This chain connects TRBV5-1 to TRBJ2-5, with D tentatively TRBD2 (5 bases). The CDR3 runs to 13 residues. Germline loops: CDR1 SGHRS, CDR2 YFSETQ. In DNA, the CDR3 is TGCGCCGGCAGCGGCGGGCCTGAAGAGACCCAGTACTTC. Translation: CAGSGGPEETQYF.

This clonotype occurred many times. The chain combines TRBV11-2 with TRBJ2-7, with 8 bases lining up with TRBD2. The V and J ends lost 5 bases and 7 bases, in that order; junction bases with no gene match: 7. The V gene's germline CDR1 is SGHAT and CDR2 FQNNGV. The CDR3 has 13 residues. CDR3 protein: CASSLGLAVEQYF. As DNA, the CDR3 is TGTGCCAGCAGCCTCGGACTAGCAGTAGAGCAGTACTTC. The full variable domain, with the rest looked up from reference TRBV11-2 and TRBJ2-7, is EAGVAQSPRYKIIEKRQSVAFWCNPISGHATLYWYQQILGQGPKLLIQFQNNGVVDDSQLPKDRFSAERLKGVDSTLKIQPAKLEDSAVYLCASSLGLAVEQYFGPGTRLTVT.

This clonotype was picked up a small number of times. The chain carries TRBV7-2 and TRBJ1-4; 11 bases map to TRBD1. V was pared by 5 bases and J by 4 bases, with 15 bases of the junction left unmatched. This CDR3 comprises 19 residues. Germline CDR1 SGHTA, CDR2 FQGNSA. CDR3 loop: CASSQDHRTGGAGNEKLFF. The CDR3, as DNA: TGTGCCAGCAGCCAAGATCACAGGACAGGGGGCGCGGGTAATGAAAAACTGTTTTTT.

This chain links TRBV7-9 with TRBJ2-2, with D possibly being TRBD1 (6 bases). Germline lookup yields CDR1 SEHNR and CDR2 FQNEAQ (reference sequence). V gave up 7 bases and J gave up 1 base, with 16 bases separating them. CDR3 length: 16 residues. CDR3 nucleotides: TGTGCCAGCATCATGGTGTTGACAGGGAACACCGGGGAGCTGTTTTTT. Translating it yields CASIMVLTGNTGELFF.

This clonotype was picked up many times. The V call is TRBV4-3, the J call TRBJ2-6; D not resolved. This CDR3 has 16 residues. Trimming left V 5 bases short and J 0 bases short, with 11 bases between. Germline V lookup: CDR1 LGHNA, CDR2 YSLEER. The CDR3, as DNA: TGCGCCAGCAGCATGATACAGAGCTCTGGGGCCAACGTCCTGACTTTC. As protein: CASSMIQSSGANVLTF.

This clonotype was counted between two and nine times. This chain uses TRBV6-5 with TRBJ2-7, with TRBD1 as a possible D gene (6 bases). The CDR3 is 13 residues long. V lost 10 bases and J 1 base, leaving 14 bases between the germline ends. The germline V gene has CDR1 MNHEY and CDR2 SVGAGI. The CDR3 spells CAIGDTKSYEQYF. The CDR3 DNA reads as TGTGCCATAGGGGACACTAAATCCTACGAGCAGTACTTC.

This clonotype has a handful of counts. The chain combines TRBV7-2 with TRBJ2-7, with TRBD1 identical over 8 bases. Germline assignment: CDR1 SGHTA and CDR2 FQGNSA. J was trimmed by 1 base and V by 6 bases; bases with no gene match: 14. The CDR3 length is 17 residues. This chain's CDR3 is CASRGQGVGVRSYEQYF. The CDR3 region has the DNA TGTGCCAGCAGAGGACAGGGAGTGGGAGTGCGATCCTACGAGCAGTACTTC.